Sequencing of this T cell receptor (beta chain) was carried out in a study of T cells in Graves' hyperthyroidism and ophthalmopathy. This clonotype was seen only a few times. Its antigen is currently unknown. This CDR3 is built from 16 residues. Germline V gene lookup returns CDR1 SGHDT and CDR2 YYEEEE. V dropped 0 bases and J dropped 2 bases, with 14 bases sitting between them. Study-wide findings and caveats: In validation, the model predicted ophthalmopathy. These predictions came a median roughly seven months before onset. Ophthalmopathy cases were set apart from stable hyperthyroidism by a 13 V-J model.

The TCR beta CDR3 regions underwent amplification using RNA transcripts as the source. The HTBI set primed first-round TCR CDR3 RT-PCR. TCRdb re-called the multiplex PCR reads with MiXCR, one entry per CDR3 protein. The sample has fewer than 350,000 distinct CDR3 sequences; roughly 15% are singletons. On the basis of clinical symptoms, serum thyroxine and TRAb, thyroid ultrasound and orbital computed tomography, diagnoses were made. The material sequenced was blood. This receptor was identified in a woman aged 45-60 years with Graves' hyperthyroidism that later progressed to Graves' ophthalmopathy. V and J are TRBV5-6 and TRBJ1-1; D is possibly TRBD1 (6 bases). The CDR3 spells CASSLDPNGGNTEAFF. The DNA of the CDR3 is TGTGCCAGCAGCTTGGACCCAAATGGGGGCAACACTGAAGCTTTCTTT. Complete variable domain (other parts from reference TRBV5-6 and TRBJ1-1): DAGVTQSPTHLIKTRGQQVTLRCSPKSGHDTVSWYQQALGQGPQFIFQYYEEEERQRGNFPDRFSGHQFPNYSSELNVNALLLGDSALYLCASSLDPNGGNTEAFFGQGTRLTVV.